The rows below give T cell receptor beta chains drawn from one sample of a study of graft-versus-host responses after intestinal transplantation. Clones were read by immunoSEQ multiplex PCR, and TCRdb kept only the in-frame ones, dropping some. The sample consists of 50,000 to 75,000 clones, 90% of them appearing once. Their antigens remain unidentified. Source: unstimulated CD8+ T cells sorted from spleen or lymph node cells, taken before transplant. These receptor sequences come from a human donor who was the organ donor for an intestinal transplant. Both conserved end residues are part of each CDR3. The D gene is left open where the match is weak. Only some rows state a clone size, as once, few, many or a class for expanded clones.

. | TRBJ2-3 | TRBV6-1 | . | TGTGCCAGCAGTGAAGCCCCCTTACTTTCAGATACGCAGTATTTT | CASSEAPLLSDTQYF
TRBD1 | TRBJ1-5 | TRBV5-6 | few | TGTGCCAGCAGCTGGGGGACAGGGGTTAATCAGCCCCAGCATTTT | CASSWGTGVNQPQHF
TRBD2 | TRBJ2-3 | TRBV5-1 | . | TGCGCCAGCAGCCTACTAGCGGGGTTACCCACAGATACGCAGTATTTT | CASSLLAGLPTDTQYF
TRBD2 | TRBJ2-1 | TRBV14 | . | TGTGCCAGCAGCCAAGAGATGTCCGGGACTAGGGTCTATTGGAGCTCCTACAATGAGCAGTTCTTC | CASSQEMSGTRVYWSSYNEQFF
TRBD1 | TRBJ1-5 | TRBV6-1 | once | TGTGCCAGCAGCGTCGGGACAGGGAGCAATCAGCCCCAGCATTTT | CASSVGTGSNQPQHF
TRBD1 | TRBJ2-7 | TRBV28 | . | TGTGCCAGCAGCGCGAAGGGTGTAGGGGACAGGGGTTTGGACGAGCAGTACTTC | CASSAKGVGDRGLDEQYF
TRBD2 | TRBJ2-2 | TRBV28 | . | TGTGCCAGTAGGGGGACTAGGGAGAACACCGGGGAGCTGTTTTTT | CASRGTRENTGELFF
TRBD2 | TRBJ2-3 | TRBV6-4 | . | TGTGCCAGCAGTGGCAGCGGGGCCACAGATACGCAGTATTTT | CASSGSGATDTQYF
TRBD2 | TRBJ2-7 | TRBV4-1 | . | TGCGCCAGCAGCCAAGAGTTTGGGGGAGGGCCGGTACAGTACTTC | CASSQEFGGGPVQYF
. | TRBJ1-5 | TRBV28 | . | TGTGCCAGCAGTTTATCAGGGCTCAATCAGCCCCAGCATTTT | CASSLSGLNQPQHF
TRBD1 | TRBJ1-3 | TRBV18 | . | TGTGCCAGCTCCCGAGACAGGGCGCCGGGAAACACCATATATTTT | CASSRDRAPGNTIYF
. | TRBJ1-1 | TRBV7-8 | once | TGTGCCAGCAGCCCTAGATACACTGAAGCTTTCTTT | CASSPRYTEAFF
. | TRBJ1-1 | TRBV11-3 | . | TGTGCCAGCAGCACACGAGGTTTGGGGAACACTGAAGCTTTCTTT | CASSTRGLGNTEAFF
TRBD2 | TRBJ2-7 | TRBV2 | . | TGTGCCAGCAGTGAAGGGACTAGCGGGTGGGATCACGAGCAGTACTTC | CASSEGTSGWDHEQYF
TRBD2 | TRBJ2-1 | TRBV9 | . | TGTGCCAGCAGAGGAGCGGGAGGGCCGGGGAATGAGCAGTTCTTC | CASRGAGGPGNEQFF
. | TRBJ2-3 | TRBV28 | . | TGTGCCAGCAGTGGCCCAGATACGCAGTATTTT | CASSGPDTQYF
TRBD2 | TRBJ2-3 | TRBV6-1 | . | TGTGCCAGCAGTGAAAGTAGACTAGCGGGAGACATAAATACGCAGTATTTT | CASSESRLAGDINTQYF
. | TRBJ2-7 | TRBV7-7 | . | TGTGCTAGCAGCTTAGCGGAGGGATCAGCCTACGAGCAGTACTTC | CASSLAEGSAYEQYF
. | TRBJ1-1 | TRBV6-5 | few | TGTGCCAGCAGTTACCACTATCGGTCCACTGAAGCTTTCTTT | CASSYHYRSTEAFF
. | TRBJ2-7 | TRBV4-3 | . | TGCGCCAGCAGTCAGGGCGCCAGCTCCTACGAGCAGTACTTC | CASSQGASSYEQYF
. | TRBJ1-1 | TRBV4-2 | . | TGTGCCAGCAGCCAGGATGACAGGTTGAACACTGAAGCTTTCTTT | CASSQDDRLNTEAFF
TRBD2 | TRBJ2-1 | TRBV5-6 | . | TGTGCCAGCAGCGGGGCCCGGGATAGCGGGCACAATGAGCAGTTCTTC | CASSGARDSGHNEQFF
. | TRBJ1-2 | TRBV5-4 | . | TGTGCCAGCTTCCGTTACATACCAGGAAAGACCTATGGCTACACCTTC | CASFRYIPGKTYGYTF
TRBD1 | TRBJ1-1 | TRBV5-6 | . | TGTGCCAGCAGCTCGTCGGGACAGGGGTACACTGAAGCTTTCTTT | CASSSSGQGYTEAFF
. | TRBJ1-4 | TRBV11-2 | . | TGTGCCAGCAGCTTAGGCGGAGTTCAGGAAAAACTGTTTTTT | CASSLGGVQEKLFF
. | TRBJ1-2 | TRBV5-1 | . | TGCGCCAGCGGGGGGGGAGCCTATGGCTACACCTTC | CASGGGAYGYTF
TRBD1 | TRBJ2-6 | TRBV30 | . | TGTGCCTGCCTAGGCCAGGGACAGGGGGCATATGGGGCCAACGTCCTGACTTTC | CACLGQGQGAYGANVLTF
. | TRBJ2-7 | TRBV30 | once | TGTGCCTGGAGTGACGGGATTTTCTACGAGCAGTACTTC | CAWSDGIFYEQYF
. | TRBJ2-3 | TRBV5-5 | once | TGTGCCAGCAGCTTGGGGGTCCGGGACAAGCACACAGATACGCAGTATTTT | CASSLGVRDKHTDTQYF
TRBD2 | TRBJ2-1 | TRBV29-1 | . | TGCAGCGTTATCCCTAGCGGGAGCTATGAGCAGTTCTTC | CSVIPSGSYEQFF
. | TRBJ2-1 | TRBV29-1 | . | TGCAGCGTACCTCTGGACACCCTTCGGAGCGAGCAGTTCTTC | CSVPLDTLRSEQFF
. | TRBJ2-3 | TRBV28 | . | TGTGCCTCCCTAGCCAGTCTGACAGATACGCAGTATTTT | CASLASLTDTQYF
. | TRBJ2-2 | TRBV6-4 | . | TGTGCCAGCAGTACCCGGTTCACCACCGGGGAGCTGTTTTTT | CASSTRFTTGELFF
. | TRBJ2-5 | TRBV5-4 | . | TGTGCCAGCAGCGCGGCCCTATGGGGGAGGGAGACCCAGTACTTC | CASSAALWGRETQYF
. | TRBJ2-1 | TRBV10-2 | . | TGCGCCAGCAGTGAGTACTTAGGGGGAGGGCCCCACAATGAGCAGTTCTTC | CASSEYLGGGPHNEQFF
. | TRBJ1-5 | TRBV6-5 | . | TGTGCCAGCAGACGGAGGGCAAGTGATCAGCCCCAGCATTTT | CASRRRASDQPQHF
TRBD1 | TRBJ2-7 | TRBV10-2 | . | TGCGCCAGCAGTGAGACAGGGGTTACCTGGTACGAGCAGTACTTC | CASSETGVTWYEQYF
TRBD1 | TRBJ1-6 | TRBV9 | . | TGTGCCAGCAGCGTAGAGGGACAGGGTAATTCACCCCTCCACTTT | CASSVEGQGNSPLHF
TRBD2 | TRBJ2-1 | TRBV14 | . | TGTGCCAGCAGCCAAGTACTAGCGGGAAACTACAATGAGCAGTTCTTC | CASSQVLAGNYNEQFF
TRBD2 | TRBJ2-2 | TRBV7-9 | . | TGTGCCAGCAGCTTCCTGACTAGCGGGAACACCGGGGAGCTGTTTTTT | CASSFLTSGNTGELFF
. | TRBJ2-2 | TRBV30 | . | TGTGCCTGGAGTACGGGGAGGCCGAACACCGGGGAGCTGTTTTTT | CAWSTGRPNTGELFF
TRBD1 | TRBJ2-5 | TRBV5-1 | once | TGCGCCAGCAGCCACGGGACAGGGGCTCAAGAGACCCAGTACTTC | CASSHGTGAQETQYF
TRBD1 | TRBJ1-1 | TRBV6-1 | . | TGTGCCAGCAGTGTCACCTCATCAAAAACAGGGGACACTGAAGCTTTCTTT | CASSVTSSKTGDTEAFF
. | TRBJ2-2 | TRBV9 | . | TGTGCCAGCAGCGTAGGCGGGACCGGGGAGCTGTTTTTT | CASSVGGTGELFF
. | TRBJ2-2 | TRBV30 | few | TGTGCCTGGAGTGTACTCGCATCCGGGGAGCTGTTTTTT | CAWSVLASGELFF
TRBD2 | TRBJ2-3 | TRBV5-5 | . | TGTGCCAGCAGCCTAGGACTAGCGGGAGGGCCGACAGATACGCAGTATTTT | CASSLGLAGGPTDTQYF
. | TRBJ2-7 | TRBV11-2 | . | TGTGCCAGCAGCTTAGGATGGTCGACAGCGTTCTACGAGCAGTACTTC | CASSLGWSTAFYEQYF
TRBD2 | TRBJ2-7 | TRBV2 | . | TGTGCCAGCATAAGGGAGGGCTACGAGCAGTACTTC | CASIREGYEQYF
TRBD1 | TRBJ2-3 | TRBV28 | . | TGTGCCAGCAACTTAGCCCGACAGGGGGCGGAGGATACGCAGTATTTT | CASNLARQGAEDTQYF
TRBD2 | TRBJ2-7 | TRBV29-1 | . | TGCAGCGTTATTGGACTAGCGGGGTCCTACGAGCAGTACTTC | CSVIGLAGSYEQYF
. | TRBJ2-7 | TRBV7-9 | . | TGTGCCAGCAGCTTAGAAGACTCCCCGGGCGAGCAGTACTTC | CASSLEDSPGEQYF
. | TRBJ1-1 | TRBV19 | . | TGTGCCAGTAGCATTTGGGGAGTAGGAACTGAAGCTTTCTTT | CASSIWGVGTEAFF
. | TRBJ1-2 | TRBV4-1 | . | TGCGCCAGCAGCGCGGGAAACTATGGCTACACCTTC | CASSAGNYGYTF
. | TRBJ2-2 | TRBV28 | . | TGTGCCAGCAGCACCCGTAGGGGGGGTCCGAACACCGGGGAGCTGTTTTTT | CASSTRRGGPNTGELFF
. | TRBJ1-3 | TRBV5-1 | . | TGCGCCAGCAGCTTCTGGGGGGGCTCTGGAAACACCATATATTTT | CASSFWGGSGNTIYF
. | TRBJ1-2 | TRBV4-1 | . | TGCGCCAGCAGCCAAGTGGGGGACAAGCCTAACTATGGCTACACCTTC | CASSQVGDKPNYGYTF